The rows below give T cell receptor beta chains drawn from one sample of a study of blood T cell repertoires in COVID-19. The method was immunoSEQ multiplex PCR; TCRdb's version includes in-frame clones alone and lacks a portion of them. The sample has tens of thousands of clones; around 80% are singletons. Sequencing input: peripheral blood. The source is an older man with active or convalescent COVID-19. The CDR3 runs from the conserved cysteine through the conserved F or W. Fields, in order: J gene, V gene, clone size, D gene, CDR3 DNA, CDR3 protein. D genes are given only for firm matches. Clone size is shown for a subset of rows, as once, few, many or a class of expanded clone.

j_gene: TRBJ2-1
v_gene: TRBV9
abundance: .
d_gene: TRBD2
CDR3nt: TGTGCCAGCAGCAAACTAGCGGGGGGGAAAAATGAGCAGTTCTTC
CDR3aa: CASSKLAGGKNEQFF

j_gene: TRBJ2-2
v_gene: TRBV5-1
abundance: .
d_gene: .
CDR3nt: TGCGCCAGCAGCCCGGCTCCCCTTAGCGGTGGAAGGACCGGGGAGCTGTTTTTT
CDR3aa: CASSPAPLSGGRTGELFF

j_gene: TRBJ1-2
v_gene: TRBV10-3
abundance: .
d_gene: .
CDR3nt: TGTGCCATCAGTGTGGAGGGTTTTGGCTACACCTTC
CDR3aa: CAISVEGFGYTF

j_gene: TRBJ1-4
v_gene: TRBV6-6
abundance: .
d_gene: TRBD1
CDR3nt: TGTGCCAGCAGTTGGGGACAGGGAGAGGAAAAACTGTTTTTT
CDR3aa: CASSWGQGEEKLFF

j_gene: TRBJ1-2
v_gene: TRBV29-1
abundance: few
d_gene: .
CDR3nt: TGCAGCGTTGTTCAGACAGACCTTAGCGGTGGCTACACCTTC
CDR3aa: CSVVQTDLSGGYTF

j_gene: TRBJ2-1
v_gene: TRBV27
abundance: .
d_gene: TRBD2
CDR3nt: TGTGCCAGCAGTTCTCAGCGGGAGGGTAATGAGCAGTTCTTC
CDR3aa: CASSSQREGNEQFF

j_gene: TRBJ1-2
v_gene: TRBV27
abundance: .
d_gene: .
CDR3nt: TGTGCCAGCCCCTTTCCGGGCTACACCTTC
CDR3aa: CASPFPGYTF

j_gene: TRBJ1-1
v_gene: TRBV5-4
abundance: .
d_gene: .
CDR3nt: TGTGCCAGCAGCCCCGGAGATGCAGGGGACCCAGCTTTCTTT
CDR3aa: CASSPGDAGDPAFF

j_gene: TRBJ2-7
v_gene: TRBV7-6
abundance: once
d_gene: TRBD2
CDR3nt: TGTGCCAGCAGCTTACGAGCGGGAGGAGGGTACGAGCAGTACTTC
CDR3aa: CASSLRAGGGYEQYF

j_gene: TRBJ2-2
v_gene: TRBV6-5
abundance: .
d_gene: TRBD1
CDR3nt: TGTGCCAGCCATGGGACAGTTGACACCGGGGAGCTGTTTTTT
CDR3aa: CASHGTVDTGELFF

j_gene: TRBJ2-5
v_gene: TRBV18
abundance: .
d_gene: TRBD1
CDR3nt: TGTGCCAGCTCATTTCAGACAGGGGATGGAGAGACCCAGTACTTC
CDR3aa: CASSFQTGDGETQYF

j_gene: TRBJ2-3
v_gene: TRBV11-3
abundance: once
d_gene: .
CDR3nt: TGTGCCAGCAGCCCCACTAGGAACGCAGATACGCAGTATTTT
CDR3aa: CASSPTRNADTQYF

j_gene: TRBJ1-4
v_gene: TRBV6-4
abundance: .
d_gene: TRBD1
CDR3nt: TGTGCCAGCAGTGACCATCGAGAGGGGGCAGTGGCTAATGAAAAACTGTTTTTT
CDR3aa: CASSDHREGAVANEKLFF

j_gene: TRBJ1-4
v_gene: TRBV4-3
abundance: once
d_gene: .
CDR3nt: TGCGCCAGCAGCCAAGATCGCGGGTTACCCAATGAAAAACTGTTTTTT
CDR3aa: CASSQDRGLPNEKLFF

j_gene: TRBJ2-7
v_gene: TRBV30
abundance: .
d_gene: .
CDR3nt: TGTGCCTGGAGTGTATATCCAGGGATTATCGAGCAGTACTTC
CDR3aa: CAWSVYPGIIEQYF

j_gene: TRBJ1-5
v_gene: TRBV18
abundance: .
d_gene: TRBD1
CDR3nt: TGTGCCAGCTCATCGTCAGGACAGGGCGACAATCAGCCCCAGCATTTT
CDR3aa: CASSSSGQGDNQPQHF

j_gene: TRBJ2-2
v_gene: TRBV10-1
abundance: .
d_gene: TRBD1
CDR3nt: TGCGCCAGCAGGGGGGACAGGGGGAACACCGGGGAGCTGTTTTTT
CDR3aa: CASRGDRGNTGELFF

j_gene: TRBJ1-2
v_gene: TRBV29-1
abundance: few
d_gene: .
CDR3nt: TGCAGCGGCTGGGACACCCAGAACTATGGCTACACCTTC
CDR3aa: CSGWDTQNYGYTF

j_gene: TRBJ2-7
v_gene: TRBV5-4
abundance: .
d_gene: .
CDR3nt: TGTGCCAGCAGCCGTAACGGGATACTCCGCCACGAGCAGTACTTC
CDR3aa: CASSRNGILRHEQYF

j_gene: TRBJ1-2
v_gene: TRBV7-9
abundance: few
d_gene: .
CDR3nt: TGTGCCAGCAGCTTAGGTGTGCTCCAGATCTCCTATGGCTACACCTTC
CDR3aa: CASSLGVLQISYGYTF

j_gene: TRBJ2-5
v_gene: TRBV5-6
abundance: .
d_gene: .
CDR3nt: TGTGCCAGCAGCCTGGTTGGGGGCCGGCAAGAGACCCAGTACTTC
CDR3aa: CASSLVGGRQETQYF

j_gene: TRBJ1-4
v_gene: TRBV9
abundance: .
d_gene: TRBD1
CDR3nt: TGTGCCAGCAGCGTAGCTTCTCAGGGGGTGAATGAAAAACTGTTTTTT
CDR3aa: CASSVASQGVNEKLFF

j_gene: TRBJ2-5
v_gene: TRBV15
abundance: .
d_gene: .
CDR3nt: TGTGCCACCAGCAGAGAACGGAGGAGCCAAGAGACCCAGTACTTC
CDR3aa: CATSRERRSQETQYF

j_gene: TRBJ1-1
v_gene: TRBV6-5
abundance: .
d_gene: .
CDR3nt: TGTGCCAGCAGGGACCCAGGGGTCACTGAAGCTTTCTTT
CDR3aa: CASRDPGVTEAFF

j_gene: TRBJ2-5
v_gene: TRBV7-7
abundance: .
d_gene: .
CDR3nt: TGTGCTAGCAGCTTCGGACAGGGAGGGGAGACCCAGTACTTC
CDR3aa: CASSFGQGGETQYF

j_gene: TRBJ2-7
v_gene: TRBV24-1
abundance: .
d_gene: TRBD1
CDR3nt: TGTGCCACCAGTGAGGCGACAGGGGGCCGGAGCTCCTACGAGCAGTACTTC
CDR3aa: CATSEATGGRSSYEQYF

j_gene: TRBJ1-1
v_gene: TRBV6-1
abundance: .
d_gene: TRBD1
CDR3nt: TGTGCCAGCAGTGAAGTCAGGGACAGTGAAGCTTTCTTT
CDR3aa: CASSEVRDSEAFF

j_gene: TRBJ2-3
v_gene: TRBV10-2
abundance: .
d_gene: .
CDR3nt: TGCGCCAGCAGTGAGTCGGTCAACGGGGGCACAGATACGCAGTATTTT
CDR3aa: CASSESVNGGTDTQYF

j_gene: TRBJ2-5
v_gene: TRBV2
abundance: .
d_gene: .
CDR3nt: TGTGCCAGCAGCCCGAGCCTAGCGACTCAAGAGACCCAGTACTTC
CDR3aa: CASSPSLATQETQYF

j_gene: TRBJ1-2
v_gene: TRBV2
abundance: .
d_gene: TRBD1
CDR3nt: TGTGCCAGCAGTGTGACAGGGGGAATTGGCTACACCTTC
CDR3aa: CASSVTGGIGYTF

j_gene: TRBJ1-2
v_gene: TRBV3-1/TRBV3-2
abundance: .
d_gene: TRBD1
CDR3nt: TGTGCCAGCAGCCCACAGGGGACCGACTATGGCTACACCTTC
CDR3aa: CASSPQGTDYGYTF

j_gene: TRBJ2-1
v_gene: TRBV30
abundance: .
d_gene: TRBD1
CDR3nt: TGTGCCTGGGGTGGACAGGGGGCTGAAAATGAGCAGTTCTTC
CDR3aa: CAWGGQGAENEQFF

j_gene: TRBJ1-3
v_gene: TRBV6-1
abundance: .
d_gene: TRBD1
CDR3nt: TGTGCCAGCAGTGATGCGGGACAGGGGGCTTCTGGAAACACCATATATTTT
CDR3aa: CASSDAGQGASGNTIYF

j_gene: TRBJ1-5
v_gene: TRBV3-1/TRBV3-2
abundance: .
d_gene: .
CDR3nt: TGTGCCAGCAGCCCTACGGGGCAGGGGCCTTATAGCAATCAGCCCCAGCATTTT
CDR3aa: CASSPTGQGPYSNQPQHF

j_gene: TRBJ1-2
v_gene: TRBV3-1/TRBV3-2
abundance: .
d_gene: .
CDR3nt: TGTGCCAGCAGTCTACAGGGAGCGGTCTACTATGGCTACACCTTC
CDR3aa: CASSLQGAVYYGYTF

j_gene: TRBJ1-2
v_gene: TRBV28
abundance: .
d_gene: .
CDR3nt: TGTGCCAGCAGAGTTAATGGACTCTACACCTTC
CDR3aa: CASRVNGLYTF

j_gene: TRBJ2-6
v_gene: TRBV2
abundance: .
d_gene: .
CDR3nt: TGTGCCAGCAGTGTACAGGGTGCTAGTGGGGCCAACGTCCTGACTTTC
CDR3aa: CASSVQGASGANVLTF

j_gene: TRBJ2-1
v_gene: TRBV28
abundance: .
d_gene: TRBD2
CDR3nt: TGTGCCACCACCGGACTAGCGGGAGCTAGTGAGCAGTTCTTC
CDR3aa: CATTGLAGASEQFF

j_gene: TRBJ2-7
v_gene: TRBV9
abundance: once
d_gene: TRBD2
CDR3nt: TGTGCCAGCAGCGTAGATCCTAGCGGACCCTACGAGCAGTACTTC
CDR3aa: CASSVDPSGPYEQYF

j_gene: TRBJ1-1
v_gene: TRBV4-3
abundance: .
d_gene: .
CDR3nt: TGCGCCAGCAGCCAACAACAGGGAGTTGGCACTGAAGCTTTCTTT
CDR3aa: CASSQQQGVGTEAFF

j_gene: TRBJ2-2
v_gene: TRBV3-1/TRBV3-2
abundance: .
d_gene: .
CDR3nt: TGTGCCAGCAGCCAAGACCGGAACTGGCGGGGGAACACCGGGGAGCTGTTTTTT
CDR3aa: CASSQDRNWRGNTGELFF